This TCR beta chain was sequenced in a study of blood T cell repertoires in COVID-19. Study information: The United States, Italy and Spain supplied acute and convalescent COVID-19 samples. T cells, B-cell-depleted T cells, or PBMCs supplied cDNA or gDNA.

Using immunoSEQ multiplex PCR, the repertoire was profiled, and TCRdb retains in-frame clones only, with some absent. Of around 230,000 clones listed, approximately 84% were seen once; the top ten hold approximately 16%. This clone has only one observation. Germline CDR1 and CDR2: SGHNT and YYREEE (reference sequence). V shed 4 bases and J shed 6 bases, with 9 bases lying between them. This CDR3 comprises 12 residues. Participants had their cohort set by participant-reported clinical history. In Cohort 3, a recovered donor had either two negative PCRs, clearance, or symptom resolution. Material for sequencing was PBMCs or T cells enriched from blood (not recorded which). This sequence originates from a man in his forties who had recovered from COVID-19. This chain links TRBV5-4 with TRBJ2-3, with D uncertain. The CDR3 is CASSLEADTQYF. The CDR3, as DNA: TGTGCCAGCAGCCTCGAAGCCGATACGCAGTATTTT.